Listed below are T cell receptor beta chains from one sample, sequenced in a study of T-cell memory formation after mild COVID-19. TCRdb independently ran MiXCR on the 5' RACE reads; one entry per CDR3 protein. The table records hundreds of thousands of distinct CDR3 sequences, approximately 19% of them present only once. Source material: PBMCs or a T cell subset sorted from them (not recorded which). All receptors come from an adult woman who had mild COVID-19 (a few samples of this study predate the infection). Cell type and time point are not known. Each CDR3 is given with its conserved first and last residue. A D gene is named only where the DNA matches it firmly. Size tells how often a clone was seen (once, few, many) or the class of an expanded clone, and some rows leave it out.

CDR3: CASSSGTGHTEAFF
DNA: TGTGCCAGCAGCTCCGGGACAGGTCACACTGAAGCTTTCTTT
size: NA
D: TRBD1
V: TRBV12-3/TRBV12-4
J: TRBJ1-1

CDR3: CASSRGQGKNSNQPQHF
DNA: TGTGCCAGCAGCCGGGGACAGGGGAAAAATAGCAATCAGCCCCAGCATTTT
size: many
D: TRBD1
V: TRBV7-6
J: TRBJ1-5

CDR3: CATSVVGTGELFF
DNA: TGTGCCACCAGTGTAGTCGGCACCGGGGAGCTGTTTTTT
size: NA
D: NA
V: TRBV24-1
J: TRBJ2-2

CDR3: CASSHLRDNEQFF
DNA: TGTGCCAGCAGCCACTTGAGAGACAATGAGCAGTTCTTC
size: few
D: NA
V: TRBV4-2
J: TRBJ2-1

CDR3: CASSFSGRDSYNEQFF
DNA: TGTGCCAGCAGCTTTAGCGGGAGAGACTCCTACAATGAGCAGTTCTTC
size: few
D: TRBD2
V: TRBV7-9
J: TRBJ2-1

CDR3: CASTRAGGRDTDTQYF
DNA: TGCGCCAGCACGAGGGCGGGGGGGAGAGACACAGATACGCAGTATTTT
size: NA
D: TRBD2
V: TRBV5-1
J: TRBJ2-3

CDR3: CASSRVRNTEAFF
DNA: TGTGCCAGCAGCCGAGTGAGGAACACTGAAGCTTTCTTT
size: few
D: NA
V: TRBV3-1
J: TRBJ1-1

CDR3: CASSYSITGGGDLSPGANVLTF
DNA: TGTGCCAGCAGTTACTCGATAACCGGGGGAGGTGACCTGTCTCCTGGGGCCAACGTCCTGACTTTC
size: NA
D: NA
V: TRBV6-2/TRBV6-3
J: TRBJ2-6

CDR3: CASSKGGAYTQYF
DNA: TGTGCCAGCAGCAAAGGGGGGGCCTATACGCAGTATTTT
size: NA
D: NA
V: TRBV7-3
J: TRBJ2-3

CDR3: CASSLAAVTYEQYF
DNA: TGCGCCAGCAGCTTGGCAGCAGTAACCTACGAGCAGTACTTC
size: NA
D: NA
V: TRBV5-1
J: TRBJ2-7

CDR3: CASSPNPASTDTQYF
DNA: TGTGCCAGCTCACCAAACCCGGCAAGCACAGATACGCAGTATTTT
size: few
D: NA
V: TRBV18
J: TRBJ2-3

CDR3: CAWSLQFRGAFTEAFF
DNA: TGTGCCTGGAGCCTTCAGTTCAGGGGGGCCTTCACTGAAGCTTTCTTT
size: NA
D: TRBD1
V: TRBV30
J: TRBJ1-1

CDR3: CASSLRGPSFTEAFF
DNA: TGTGCCAGCAGTTTGCGGGGGCCCTCTTTCACTGAAGCTTTCTTT
size: few
D: NA
V: TRBV12-3/TRBV12-4
J: TRBJ1-1

CDR3: CAISEGSGEVKETQYF
DNA: TGTGCCATCAGTGAGGGGTCAGGGGAGGTTAAAGAGACCCAGTACTTC
size: NA
D: NA
V: TRBV10-3
J: TRBJ2-5

CDR3: CAWNGITWDTQYF
DNA: TGTGCCTGGAACGGGATAACCTGGGATACGCAGTATTTT
size: NA
D: NA
V: TRBV30
J: TRBJ2-3

CDR3: CASGGQPINEQFF
DNA: TGTGCCAGCGGAGGACAGCCAATCAATGAGCAGTTCTTC
size: few
D: NA
V: TRBV2
J: TRBJ2-1

CDR3: CASSQTGAEQFF
DNA: TGTGCCAGCAGTCAGACAGGGGCTGAGCAGTTCTTC
size: few
D: TRBD1
V: TRBV6-5
J: TRBJ2-1

CDR3: CAISGGLVSDTQYF
DNA: TGTGCCATCAGTGGGGGGCTAGTTTCAGATACGCAGTATTTT
size: NA
D: NA
V: TRBV10-3
J: TRBJ2-3

CDR3: CASSFRPGGNTEAFF
DNA: TGTGCCAGCAGCTTCCGACCAGGGGGGAACACTGAAGCTTTCTTT
size: NA
D: TRBD1
V: TRBV5-8
J: TRBJ1-1

CDR3: CASSYEGAKAEAFF
DNA: TGTGCCAGCAGTTACGAGGGGGCGAAGGCTGAAGCTTTCTTT
size: NA
D: TRBD1
V: TRBV6-5
J: TRBJ1-1

CDR3: CASSLLLTALNTEAFF
DNA: TGCGCCAGCAGCCTTTTATTGACAGCCCTGAACACTGAAGCTTTCTTT
size: few
D: NA
V: TRBV4-3
J: TRBJ1-1

CDR3: CASSYRDGYGYTF
DNA: TGTGCCAGCAGCTACCGGGATGGTTATGGCTACACCTTC
size: many
D: NA
V: TRBV7-3
J: TRBJ1-2

CDR3: CAWSSPGGGDEQFF
DNA: TGTGCCTGGAGTTCCCCTGGGGGGGGCGATGAGCAGTTCTTC
size: NA
D: NA
V: TRBV30
J: TRBJ2-1

CDR3: CASSVSLSDEQYF
DNA: TGTGCCAGCAGCGTATCTCTTTCCGACGAGCAGTACTTC
size: NA
D: NA
V: TRBV9
J: TRBJ2-7

CDR3: CASSSHRAPSAYGYTF
DNA: TGTGCCAGCAGCTCACACCGGGCTCCGTCTGCCTATGGCTACACCTTC
size: few
D: NA
V: TRBV7-2
J: TRBJ1-2

CDR3: CASSISGVRTDTQYF
DNA: TGTGCCAGCAGCATTAGCGGGGTGCGCACAGATACGCAGTATTTT
size: few
D: TRBD2
V: TRBV5-4
J: TRBJ2-3